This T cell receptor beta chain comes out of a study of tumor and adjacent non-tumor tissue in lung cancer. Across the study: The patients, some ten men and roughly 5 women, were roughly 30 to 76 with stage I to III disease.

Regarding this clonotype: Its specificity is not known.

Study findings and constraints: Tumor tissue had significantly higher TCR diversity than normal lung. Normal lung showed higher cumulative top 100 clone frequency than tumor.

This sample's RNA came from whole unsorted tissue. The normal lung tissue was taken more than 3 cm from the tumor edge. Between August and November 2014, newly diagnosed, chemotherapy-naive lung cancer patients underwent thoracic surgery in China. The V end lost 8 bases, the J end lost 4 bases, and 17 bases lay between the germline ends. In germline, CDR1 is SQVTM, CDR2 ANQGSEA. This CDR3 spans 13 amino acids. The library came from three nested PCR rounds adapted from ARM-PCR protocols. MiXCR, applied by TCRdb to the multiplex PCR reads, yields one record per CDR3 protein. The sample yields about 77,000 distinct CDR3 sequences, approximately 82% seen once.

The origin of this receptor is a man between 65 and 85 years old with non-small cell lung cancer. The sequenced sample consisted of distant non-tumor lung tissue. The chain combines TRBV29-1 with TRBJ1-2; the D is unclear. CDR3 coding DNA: TGCAGCATTCTCCAGACGAGTGCCTATGGCTACACCTTC. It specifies CSILQTSAYGYTF. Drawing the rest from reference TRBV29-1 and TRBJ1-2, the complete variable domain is SAVISQKPSRDICQRGTSLTIQCQVDSQVTMMFWYRQQPGQSLTLIATANQGSEATYESGFVIDKFPISRPNLTFSTLTVSNMSPEDSSIYLCSILQTSAYGYTFGSGTRLTVV.